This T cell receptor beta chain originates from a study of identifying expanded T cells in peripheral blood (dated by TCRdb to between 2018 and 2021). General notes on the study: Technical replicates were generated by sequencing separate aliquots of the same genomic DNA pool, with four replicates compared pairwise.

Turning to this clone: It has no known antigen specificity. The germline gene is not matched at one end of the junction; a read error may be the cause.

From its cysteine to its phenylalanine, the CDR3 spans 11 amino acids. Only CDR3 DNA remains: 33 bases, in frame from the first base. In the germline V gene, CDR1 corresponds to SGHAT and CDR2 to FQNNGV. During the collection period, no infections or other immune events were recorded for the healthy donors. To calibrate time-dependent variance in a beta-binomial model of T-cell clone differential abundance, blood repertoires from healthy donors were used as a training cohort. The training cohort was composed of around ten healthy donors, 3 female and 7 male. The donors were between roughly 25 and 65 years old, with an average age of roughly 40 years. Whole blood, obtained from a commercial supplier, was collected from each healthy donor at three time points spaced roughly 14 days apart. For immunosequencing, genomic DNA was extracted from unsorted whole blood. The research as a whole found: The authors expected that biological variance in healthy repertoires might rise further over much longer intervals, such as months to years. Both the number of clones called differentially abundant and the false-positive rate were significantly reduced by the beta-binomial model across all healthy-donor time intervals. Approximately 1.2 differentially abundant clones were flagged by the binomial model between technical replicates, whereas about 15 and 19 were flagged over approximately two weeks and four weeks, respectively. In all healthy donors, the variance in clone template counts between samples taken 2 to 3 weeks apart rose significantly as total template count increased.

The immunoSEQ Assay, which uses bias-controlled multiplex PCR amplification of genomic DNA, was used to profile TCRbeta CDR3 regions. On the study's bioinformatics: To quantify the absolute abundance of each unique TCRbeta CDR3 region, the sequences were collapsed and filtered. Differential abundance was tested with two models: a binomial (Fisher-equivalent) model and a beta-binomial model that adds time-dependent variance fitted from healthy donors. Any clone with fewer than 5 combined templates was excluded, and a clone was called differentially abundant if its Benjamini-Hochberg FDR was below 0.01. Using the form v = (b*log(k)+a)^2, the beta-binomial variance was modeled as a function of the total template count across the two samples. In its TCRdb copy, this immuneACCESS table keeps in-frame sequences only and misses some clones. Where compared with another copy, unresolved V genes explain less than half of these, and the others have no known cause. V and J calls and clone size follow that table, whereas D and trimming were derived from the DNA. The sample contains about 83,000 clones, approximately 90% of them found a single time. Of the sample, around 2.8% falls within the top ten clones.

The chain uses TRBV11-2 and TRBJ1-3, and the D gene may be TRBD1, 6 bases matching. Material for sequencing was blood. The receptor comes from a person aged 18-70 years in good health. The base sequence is TGTGCCAGCAGCTCCGGACAGACGGGAGATTTT. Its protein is CASSSGQTGDF.